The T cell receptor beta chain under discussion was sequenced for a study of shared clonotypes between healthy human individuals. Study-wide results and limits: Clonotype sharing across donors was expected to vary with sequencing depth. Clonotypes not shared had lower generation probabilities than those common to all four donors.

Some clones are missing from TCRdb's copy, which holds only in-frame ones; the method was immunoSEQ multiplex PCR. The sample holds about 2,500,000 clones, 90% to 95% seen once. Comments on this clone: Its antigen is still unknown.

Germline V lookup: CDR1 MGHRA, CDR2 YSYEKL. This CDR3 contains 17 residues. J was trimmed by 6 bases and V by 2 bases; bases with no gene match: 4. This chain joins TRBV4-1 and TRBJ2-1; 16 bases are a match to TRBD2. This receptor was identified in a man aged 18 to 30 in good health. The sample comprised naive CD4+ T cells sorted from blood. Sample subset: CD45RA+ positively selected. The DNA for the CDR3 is TGCGCCAGCAGCCAAAGAGGGACTAGCGGGGGGGCCAATGAGCAGTTCTTC. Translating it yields CASSQRGTSGGANEQFF.